This TCR beta chain was obtained from a study of T cells in Graves' hyperthyroidism and ophthalmopathy. Any patient presenting with uncontrolled infection, other autoimmune disease, pregnancy or lactation was left out. Overall study results and limits: Appearing also in blood were most of the thyroid clonotypes expanded above 0.001. Before onset, ophthalmopathy was predicted by the model a median around 6 months earlier.

RNA transcripts provided the source from which TCR beta CDR3 regions were amplified. Researchers ran a first-round RT-PCR on the TCR CDR3 using the HTBI primer set. A single record per CDR3 protein comes from TCRdb applying MiXCR to the multiplex PCR reads. The repertoire holds about 570,000 distinct CDR3 sequences, with under 60% as singletons. Trimming pared 3 bases from V and 5 bases from J, leaving 11 bases between. This CDR3 has 14 amino acids. This clonotype was detected once. Antigen unknown. The V and J genes are TRBV12-3 or TRBV12-4 and TRBJ1-5; D is unresolved. Sequences were obtained from peripheral blood or thyroid tissue (not recorded which). The TCR originated in an adult woman with Graves' disease, either hyperthyroidism or ophthalmopathy (not recorded which). The CDR3 is CASSLWLDDQPQHF. In nucleotides, the CDR3 is TGTGCCAGCAGTTTGTGGTTAGATGATCAGCCCCAGCATTTT.